This TCR beta chain was recorded in a study of beta chain features in type 1 diabetes. Trimming stripped 6 bases from V and 5 bases from J, with 8 bases between. The CDR3 is made up of 11 amino acids. Germline V lookup: CDR1 MNHEY, CDR2 SVGAGI. There are a few counts of this clone. Isolated RNA was reverse transcribed in full, so expressed TCRB transcripts were sequenced. This table comes from immunoSEQ multiplex PCR, and its TCRdb copy is limited to in-frame clones, with some not included. The data show 350,000 to 400,000 clones, about 15% seen once. The sequenced sample consisted of naive CD4+ T cells from blood. V is TRBV6-5 and J is TRBJ2-7, with TRBD2 as a possible D gene (5 bases). The sequence was obtained from a woman in her late teens or twenties in good health. CDR3 loop: CASREAHEQYF. CDR3 in DNA: TGTGCCAGCAGGGAGGCCCACGAGCAGTACTTC.